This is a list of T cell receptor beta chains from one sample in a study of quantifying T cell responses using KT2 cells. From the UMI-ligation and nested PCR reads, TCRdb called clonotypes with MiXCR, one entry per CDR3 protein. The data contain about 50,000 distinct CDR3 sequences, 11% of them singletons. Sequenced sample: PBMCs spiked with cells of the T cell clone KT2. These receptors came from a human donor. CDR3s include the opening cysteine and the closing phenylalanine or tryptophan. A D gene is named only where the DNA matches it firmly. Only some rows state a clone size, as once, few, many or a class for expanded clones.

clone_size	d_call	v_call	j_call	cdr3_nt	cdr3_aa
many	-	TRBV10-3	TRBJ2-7	TGTGCCATCAGAAATAAAAGCGGCCACTCCTACGAGCAGTACTTC	CAIRNKSGHSYEQYF
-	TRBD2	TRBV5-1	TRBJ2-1	TGCGCCAGCAGCTTGGGCACTAGCGGGAGAGGTGATGAGCAGTTCTTC	CASSLGTSGRGDEQFF
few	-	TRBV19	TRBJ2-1	TGTGCCAGTAGTACAGTTGGGTGGGATGAGCAGTTCTTC	CASSTVGWDEQFF
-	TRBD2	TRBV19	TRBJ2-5	TGTGCCAGTAGTATAGCCACCAGCGGGAGCTGGGAGACCCAGTACTTC	CASSIATSGSWETQYF
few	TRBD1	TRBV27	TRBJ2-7	TGTGCCAGCAGTTTAATTCCTAATACAGGGGTCAACGAGCAGTACTTC	CASSLIPNTGVNEQYF
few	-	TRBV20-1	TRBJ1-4	TGCAGTGCTAGGAGTCAGGGAGATGAAAAACTGTTTTTT	CSARSQGDEKLFF
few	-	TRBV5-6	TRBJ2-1	TGTGCCAGCAGCTTAGATTTGGTTGGGGGTGAGCAGTTCTTC	CASSLDLVGGEQFF
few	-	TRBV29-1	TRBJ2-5	TGCAGCGTTCCAAAGACTAGTTTCGGAGAGACCCAGTACTTC	CSVPKTSFGETQYF
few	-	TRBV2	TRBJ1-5	TGTGCCAGCAGTGAAGCGACAGATCTTCAGCCCCAGCATTTT	CASSEATDLQPQHF
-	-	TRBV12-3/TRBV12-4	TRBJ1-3	TGTGCCAGCATTCCACAGGGATATACTGGAAACACCATATATTTT	CASIPQGYTGNTIYF
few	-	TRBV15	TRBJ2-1	TGTGCCACCAGCAGAGATTGGACCCAATCAAGCTCCTACAATGAGCAGTTCTTC	CATSRDWTQSSSYNEQFF
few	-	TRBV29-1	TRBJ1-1	TGCAGCGTTGAAGGGGTGGCAGCGAACACTGAAGCTTTCTTT	CSVEGVAANTEAFF
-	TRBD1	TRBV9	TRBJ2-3	TGTGCCAGCAGCGCCCGGACAGGGCCAGGAGATACGCAGTATTTT	CASSARTGPGDTQYF
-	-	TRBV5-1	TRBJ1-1	TGCGCCAGCAGCTTGAGTCTCCTGTACACTGAAGCTTTCTTT	CASSLSLLYTEAFF
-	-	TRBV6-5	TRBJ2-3	TGTGCCAGCAGTCCTGACAGGCGGCGCACAGATACGCAGTATTTT	CASSPDRRRTDTQYF
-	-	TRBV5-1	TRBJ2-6	TGCGCCAGCAGCCTTTCAAGCTTGACTGCCTCTGGGGCCAACGTCCTGACTTTC	CASSLSSLTASGANVLTF
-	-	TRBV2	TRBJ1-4	TGTGCCAGCAGACAACAGGACAGCCCATTTGAAAAACTGTTTTTT	CASRQQDSPFEKLFF
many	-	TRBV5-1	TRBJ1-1	TGCGCCAGCAGCTTGGAACGGATGAACACTGAAGCTTTCTTT	CASSLERMNTEAFF
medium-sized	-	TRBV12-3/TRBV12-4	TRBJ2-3	TGTGCCAGCAGTCTCGAGGGGACGCAGTATTTT	CASSLEGTQYF
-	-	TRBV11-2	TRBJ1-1	TGTGCCAGCAGCTCTAACAGGGCAGGGGAAGCTTTCTTT	CASSSNRAGEAFF
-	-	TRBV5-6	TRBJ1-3	TGTGCCAGCAGCTTGTCGAGTTGGGGAAACACCATATATTTT	CASSLSSWGNTIYF
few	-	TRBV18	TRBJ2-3	TGTGCCAGCTCACCTCTCCACAGAGCAGACACAGATACGCAGTATTTT	CASSPLHRADTDTQYF
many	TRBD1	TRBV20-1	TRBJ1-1	TGCAGTGCTAGACTAAGGGACAGGGGGTTGAACACTGAAGCTTTCTTT	CSARLRDRGLNTEAFF